The sequence of this T cell receptor (beta chain) was determined in a study of regulatory T cells in long-lasting Graves disease. General study findings and limits: It was in persistent disease that TRBV28, TRBJ1-2 and TRBJ2-5 were favored.

Germline V gene sequence: CDR1 MNHNS, CDR2 SASEGT. The germline V and J ends were trimmed by 4 bases and 9 bases, with 10 bases remaining between them. CDR3 size: 12 residues. Through Arm-PCR of CDR3 regions and iRepertoire HTBI primers, TCR beta libraries were built. From the multiplex PCR reads, TCRdb called clonotypes with MiXCR, one entry per CDR3 protein. There are 450,000 to 500,000 distinct CDR3 sequences in the sample; around 15% occur only once, and 12% lies in the top ten. The time point here: newly diagnosed GD, antithyroid drugs for less than 3 months. Isolated PBMC RNA provided the starting material for the TCR library. This clonotype was recorded a few times. Its target is unknown. The sample was also linked to a second study, of T cells in Graves' hyperthyroidism and ophthalmopathy.

The chain employs TRBV6-1 and TRBJ2-1; D might be TRBD2 (6 bases). Sequencing was performed on peripheral blood mononuclear cells (PBMCs), taken at new diagnosis, from a patient treated with antithyroid drugs. The receptor was isolated from a middle-aged man with Graves disease. DNA for the CDR3: TGTGCCAGCAGTGGACTAGTGGGTGAGCAGTTCTTC. Its translation is CASSGLVGEQFF.